The TCR beta chain described here comes from a study of post-analysis software for immune sequencing data. Study outcomes and limitations: Those with multiple sclerosis, the patient group, showed significantly lower normalized Chao1 diversity than controls. There were a few TRBV segments more frequent in patients than controls, and TRBV5-6, TRBV5-1 and TRBV20-1 were among them.

This clonotype has a handful of counts. The antigen remains undetermined. Incorporated into the TCR beta cDNA libraries were unique molecular identifiers, which served to reduce PCR and sequencing biases. Between roughly 0.95 and 10 million T cells gave rise to some 520,000 cDNA molecules. TCRdb used MiXCR to reprocess the PCR reads, holding one entry per CDR3 protein. The sample holds about 430,000 distinct CDR3 sequences; approximately 42% are singletons and the top ten take 7.6%. The CDR3 totals 15 residues. The germline gives CDR1 DFQATT, CDR2 SNEGSKA (reference sequence). Between the trimmed V and J ends, which lost 0 bases and 4 bases, there was a span of 15 bases.

The rearrangement uses TRBV20-1 and TRBJ1-2, with D possibly matching TRBD1 (6 bases). What was sequenced was blood. The receptor's source is a girl under 10 years old with multiple sclerosis. In DNA form, the CDR3 reads TGCAGTGCTAGAGATTTGTACAGGGCGGGCTATGGCTACACCTTC. Its translation: CSARDLYRAGYGYTF.